This section outlines one T cell receptor (beta chain) sequence together with its context. The sample originates from a study of blood T cell repertoires in COVID-19. Study background: From the United States, Italy and Spain came samples of acute and convalescent COVID-19.

CDR1 and CDR2 (germline): KGHDR, SFDVKD. The CDR3 runs 15 residues. Trimming pared 4 bases from V and 10 bases from J, leaving 19 bases between. Seattle's cohort entered during active infection and was followed longitudinally. Sequenced by immunoSEQ multiplex PCR; TCRdb stores in-frame clones only, minus some. The top ten clones hold roughly 1.2% of a sample with hundreds of thousands of clones, 75% to 85% of them seen once. Sequencing was carried out using peripheral blood. The rearrangement joins TRBV24-1 to TRBJ2-1; D may be TRBD2 (5 bases). The sequence was collected from a woman between 25 and 40 years old with COVID-19, enrolled during active disease. CDR3 bases: TGTGCCACCAGTGACCCGAAGACTAACACCGTCGAGCAGTTCTTC. Its protein product is CATSDPKTNTVEQFF.